The next 16 T cell receptor beta chains were all read from a single sample in a study of cytomegalovirus exposure and HLA in healthy donors. Data came from immunoSEQ multiplex PCR; TCRdb stores just in-frame clones and leaves some out. The table includes roughly 70,000 clones, around 95% detected once. Sequencing input: PBMCs. The receptors were gathered from a man younger than 35 in good health and CMV-seronegative.

This clone was counted a single time. V gene TRBV15 combines with J gene TRBJ2-7, with TRBD1 matching 7 bases. From germline, CDR1 is LNHNV and CDR2 YYDKDF (reference sequence). V lost 0 bases to trimming and J lost 4 bases; unmatched junction nucleotides: 6. The CDR3 is 15 residues long. The CDR3 bases are TGTGCCACCAGCAGAGATAGAGGGGGCAGTTACGAGCAGTACTTC. Translation: CATSRDRGGSYEQYF.

The chain recombines TRBV18 with TRBJ1-2, with D possibly TRBD1 on 6 matching bases. V shed 3 bases and J shed 4 bases, with 18 bases lying between them. Germline CDR1 reads KGHSH; CDR2 reads LQKENI. This CDR3 spans 16 amino acids. CDR3 in DNA: TGTGCCAGCTCACCTTCCGGGACAACGGGCGGCTATGGCTACACCTTC. Its translation is CASSPSGTTGGYGYTF.

The chain links TRBV6-1 to TRBJ2-5; weak D call: TRBD2 (6 bases). The CDR3 loop spans 14 amino acids. In germline, CDR1 is MNHNS, CDR2 SASEGT. V was shortened by 5 bases and J by 9 bases, with 19 bases between the two germline ends. CDR3 DNA sequence: TGTGCCAGCAGTACGGGGGAGACAGCCGGGGCCCAGTACTTC. This codes for CASSTGETAGAQYF.

The gene calls are TRBV13 and TRBJ2-3, with 8 bases aligning to TRBD2. Losses at the gene ends were 5 bases for V and 4 bases for J; bases not matched to a gene: 2. The V gene's germline CDR1 is PRHDT and CDR2 FYEKMQ (reference sequence). The CDR3 has 13 amino acids. The CDR3 sequence is CASSRGGPDTQYF. The DNA of the CDR3 is TGTGCCAGCAGCCGGGGGGGACCAGATACGCAGTATTTT. Complete variable domain (other parts from reference TRBV13 and TRBJ2-3): AAGVIQSPRHLIKEKRETATLKCYPIPRHDTVYWYQQGPGQDPQFLISFYEKMQSDKGSIPDRFSAQQFSDYHSELNMSSLELGDSALYFCASSRGGPDTQYFGPGTRLTVL.

This rearrangement joins TRBV30 to TRBJ1-1, with a possible D match to TRBD1 (5 bases). The CDR3 loop spans 11 amino acids. Germline V gene sequence: CDR1 GTSNPN, CDR2 SVGIG (reference sequence). Trimming left V 7 bases short and J 7 bases short, with 13 bases between. This CDR3 is CALGQGFEAFF. The CDR3, as DNA: TGTGCCTTGGGCCAGGGATTTGAAGCTTTCTTT.

This chain connects TRBV27 to TRBJ2-3, with TRBD2 identical over 13 bases. Germline assignment: CDR1 MNHEY and CDR2 SMNVEV (reference sequence). There are 15 residues in the CDR3. V trimming: 5 bases; J trimming: 4 bases; junction bases outside the gene matches: 3. Written as DNA, the CDR3 is TGTGCCAGCAGTCCAGGGACTAGCGGGGCAGATACGCAGTATTTT. It translates to CASSPGTSGADTQYF.

The chain is built from TRBV5-1 and TRBJ2-3; TRBD2 matches 7 bases. The J segment lost 3 bases and the V segment lost 4 bases, leaving 11 bases of the junction unmatched. The CDR3 length is 16 residues. Germline CDR1 and CDR2: SGHRS and YFSETQ. The CDR3 protein is CASSHVGRGRTDTQYF. CDR3 in DNA: TGCGCCAGCAGCCATGTCGGGCGGGGGAGGACAGATACGCAGTATTTT.

This clone was counted a few times. The genes are TRBV27 and TRBJ1-1, with D maybe TRBD1 (5 bases). With 9 bases removed from V and 11 bases from J, the gap between germline ends came to 13 bases. The CDR3 sequence is 10 residues long. Looked up from germline, CDR1 is MNHEY and CDR2 is SMNVEV (reference sequence). The CDR3 is CASIGGDAFF. CDR3 coding DNA: TGTGCCAGTATCGGGGGTGATGCTTTCTTT.

The rearrangement joins TRBV4-2 to TRBJ2-3; the match to TRBD2 covers 9 bases. The V and J ends lost 0 bases and 0 bases, in that order; junction bases with no gene match: 4. There are 17 residues in the CDR3. The germline gives CDR1 LGHNA, CDR2 YNFKEQ. This chain's CDR3 is CASSQDLAGTSTDTQYF. For the CDR3, the DNA is TGTGCCAGCAGCCAAGACCTAGCGGGAACTAGCACAGATACGCAGTATTTT.

The chain couples TRBV5-1 to TRBJ1-1; 8 nucleotides line up with TRBD1. The CDR3 is 17 amino acids. The V segment lost 5 bases and the J segment 4 bases; nucleotides outside the gene matches: 16. Per germline, CDR1 SGHRS and CDR2 YFSETQ. This chain's CDR3 is CASRWGRQGKGRTEAFF. For the CDR3, the DNA is TGCGCCAGCAGGTGGGGGAGACAGGGGAAGGGTCGCACTGAAGCTTTCTTT.

The chain combines TRBV6-6 with TRBJ2-3; D is ambiguous. The CDR3 covers 13 residues. V was pared by 6 bases and J by 1 base, with 8 bases between. Germline V CDR1 and CDR2: MNHNY, SVGAGI (reference sequence). The CDR3 reads CASSPQGTDTQYF. DNA for the CDR3: TGTGCCAGCAGCCCCCAGGGCACAGATACGCAGTATTTT.

The gene calls are TRBV4-1 and TRBJ2-3; D not certain. V was clipped by 4 bases and J by 8 bases, with 10 bases between them. This CDR3 has 12 amino acids. Germline CDR1 reads MGHRA; CDR2 reads YSYEKL. CDR3 region: CASSPASGTQYF. The CDR3 nucleotides are TGCGCCAGCAGCCCGGCATCGGGTACGCAGTATTTT.

The rearrangement uses TRBV21-1 and TRBJ1-1. TRBV21-1 is a pseudogene. This CDR3 has 18 residues. This chain's CDR3 is CASSKRVDGRWLNTEAFF. CDR3 nucleotide sequence: TGTGCCAGCAGCAAAAGGGTAGACGGGAGGTGGCTAAACACTGAAGCTTTCTTT.

The chain couples TRBV5-6 to TRBJ2-7, with 9 positions matching TRBD2. CDR3 length equals 16 residues. The trim removed 5 bases at V and 2 bases at J, leaving 11 bases unmatched. The germline CDR1 and CDR2 sequences are SGHDT and YYEEEE. The CDR3 here is CASRANGAGGPYEQYF. The CDR3 DNA reads TGTGCCAGCAGGGCTAATGGAGCGGGGGGTCCCTACGAGCAGTACTTC.

The V and J genes are TRBV11-2 and TRBJ2-7, with 7 nucleotides matching TRBD2. V trimming: 5 bases; J trimming: 3 bases; junction bases outside the gene matches: 19. This CDR3 spans 18 amino acids. Germline-derived CDR1 and CDR2 are SGHAT and FQNNGV. The CDR3 is CASSTRKGRWEGIYEQYF. The CDR3 DNA is TGTGCCAGCAGCACTAGAAAAGGCCGATGGGAGGGAATCTACGAGCAGTACTTC.

The chain carries TRBV30 and TRBJ1-1; the D gene is possibly TRBD1 (6 bases). With 5 bases removed from V and 11 bases from J, the gap between germline ends came to 15 bases. This CDR3 comprises 11 residues. The germline V gene has CDR1 GTSNPN and CDR2 SVGIG (reference sequence). CDR3 bases: TGTGCCTGGGGACGGGGGGGGCACGCTTTCTTT. Its translation: CAWGRGGHAFF.